A selection of T cell receptor beta chains follows, all from one sample in a study of shared clonotypes between healthy human individuals. Libraries were prepared by immunoSEQ multiplex PCR; TCRdb keeps only in-frame clonotypes and omits some of them. The table lists approximately 320,000 clones, around 87% of them singletons. Specimen: memory CD8+ T cells sorted from blood. These receptors were collected from a man in his late teens or twenties in good health. Both conserved end residues are part of each CDR3. The D gene is left open where the match is weak. Size is stated for part of the rows, as once, few or many counts, or as a class when the clone is expanded.

clone_size | j_call | d_call | v_call | cdr3_aa | cdr3_nt
once | TRBJ1-4 | - | TRBV5-4 | CASSSGSATNEKLFF | TGTGCCAGCAGCTCTGGCAGCGCAACTAATGAAAAACTGTTTTTT
- | TRBJ2-7 | TRBD1 | TRBV9 | CASSEYGTGHNEQYF | TGTGCCAGCAGTGAATACGGGACAGGTCACAACGAGCAGTACTTC
few | TRBJ2-3 | - | TRBV9 | CASSVRGLITDTQYF | TGTGCCAGCAGCGTAAGAGGACTTATCACAGATACGCAGTATTTT
- | TRBJ2-1 | TRBD1 | TRBV6-1 | CASSEWGQGMNEQFF | TGTGCCAGCAGTGAATGGGGACAGGGTATGAATGAGCAGTTCTTC
few | TRBJ1-1 | - | TRBV7-8 | CASSLARRSEAFF | TGTGCCAGCAGCTTAGCGCGGAGGTCAGAAGCTTTCTTT
few | TRBJ1-2 | - | TRBV2 | CASTPGPLYGYTF | TGTGCCAGCACTCCGGGGCCTCTCTATGGCTACACCTTC
- | TRBJ2-1 | TRBD2 | TRBV2 | CASGGTSVSTYNEQFF | TGTGCCAGCGGGGGGACTAGCGTTAGTACCTACAATGAGCAGTTCTTC
- | TRBJ2-7 | TRBD1 | TRBV11-2 | CASSYTAPGQGFSYEQYF | TGTGCCAGCAGCTATACCGCTCCTGGACAGGGATTCTCCTACGAGCAGTACTTC
- | TRBJ1-2 | - | TRBV9 | CASSPLWWGRNNYGYTF | TGTGCCAGCAGCCCCCTGTGGTGGGGACGTAATAACTATGGCTACACCTTC
- | TRBJ2-3 | - | TRBV11-2 | CASTILWASTQYF | TGTGCCAGCACCATACTCTGGGCGTCTACGCAGTATTTT
- | TRBJ1-1 | - | TRBV7-9 | CASSLALPGLAFF | TGTGCCAGCAGCTTAGCTCTACCAGGGTTAGCTTTCTTT
- | TRBJ2-5 | - | TRBV6-1 | CASSDWAGTFQETQYF | TGTGCCAGCAGTGATTGGGCGGGGACGTTTCAAGAGACCCAGTACTTC
many | TRBJ2-7 | TRBD2 | TRBV5-6 | CASSLWALSGGIYEQYF | TGTGCCAGCAGCCTGTGGGCCCTCAGCGGGGGGATCTACGAGCAGTACTTC
- | TRBJ2-5 | - | TRBV6-6 | CASSYSTRGETQYF | TGTGCCAGCAGTTACTCGACCAGGGGAGAGACCCAGTACTTC
- | TRBJ2-5 | TRBD1 | TRBV29-1 | CSVVAGQGAVYQETQYF | TGCAGCGTTGTGGCGGGACAGGGGGCTGTTTACCAAGAGACCCAGTACTTC
- | TRBJ1-1 | - | TRBV6-6 | CASSPITGITEAFF | TGTGCCAGCAGTCCTATAACAGGGATAACTGAAGCTTTCTTT
- | TRBJ2-1 | - | TRBV19 | CASSFGELNEQFF | TGTGCCAGTAGTTTCGGTGAACTCAATGAGCAGTTCTTC
- | TRBJ2-7 | - | TRBV7-9 | CASSLAGSTYEQYF | TGTGCCAGCAGCTTAGCGGGCAGTACCTACGAGCAGTACTTC
- | TRBJ2-7 | - | TRBV5-6 | CASSLKNEQYF | TGTGCCAGCTCCCTCAAAAACGAGCAGTACTTC
many | TRBJ2-1 | TRBD2 | TRBV7-6 | CASSLYASGEYNEQFF | TGTGCCAGCAGCTTATACGCTAGCGGGGAATACAATGAGCAGTTCTTC
- | TRBJ2-5 | TRBD1 | TRBV14 | CASSQSPGQVEWKETQYF | TGTGCCAGCAGCCAATCCCCAGGACAGGTAGAGTGGAAAGAGACCCAGTACTTC
- | TRBJ2-6 | - | TRBV5-1 | CASSLGQAGLSGANVLTF | TGCGCCAGCAGCTTGGGGCAGGCGGGTCTGTCTGGGGCCAACGTCCTGACTTTC